Below, 14 T cell receptor beta chains from the same sample are listed, as sequenced in a study of T cells after yellow fever vaccination. TCRdb re-called the 5' RACE reads through MiXCR, storing one row per CDR3 protein. There are 300,000 or so distinct CDR3 sequences in the sample; about 6.9% occur only once, and around 17% lies in the top ten. The specimen comprised PBMCs, sampled about 41 days after the first yellow fever vaccination. All receptors come from a man aged 18-30 years who received the YFV17D yellow fever vaccine.

The J gene is TRBJ1-2, the V gene TRBV19; 8 bases fit TRBD1. There are 14 residues in the CDR3. The germline V gene has CDR1 LNHDA and CDR2 SQIVND (reference sequence). V shed 4 bases and J 8 bases; nucleotides not matched to a gene: 9. The CDR3 coding sequence is TGTGCCAGTAGTACCGATGGGACAGGCTGGGGCTACACCTTC. Its translation is CASSTDGTGWGYTF.

The chain joins TRBV29-1 to TRBJ1-1; TRBD1 matches 7 bases. The junction had 7 bases not matched to a gene; V was cut back by 3 bases and J by 3 bases. The germline V gene has CDR1 SQVTM and CDR2 ANQGSEA. The CDR3 covers 14 residues. Here the CDR3 reads CSVDGTQGDTEAFF. CDR3 nucleotide sequence: TGCAGCGTTGACGGAACGCAGGGGGACACTGAAGCTTTCTTT.

This clonotype was picked up a small number of times. V usage is TRBV30 and J usage is TRBJ2-2; the D gene is possibly TRBD1 (5 bases). V was pared by 4 bases and J by 1 base, with 10 bases between. Germline V CDR1 and CDR2: GTSNPN, SVGIG (reference sequence). The CDR3 spans 14 residues. CDR3 region: CAWIGRENTGELFF. CDR3 in DNA: TGTGCCTGGATCGGCAGGGAGAACACCGGGGAGCTGTTTTTT. The whole variable domain, remainder taken from reference TRBV30 and TRBJ2-2, is SQTIHQWPATLVQPVGSPLSLECTVEGTSNPNLYWYRQAAGRGLQLLFYSVGIGQISSEVPQNLSASRPQDRQFILSSKKLLLSDSGFYLCAWIGRENTGELFFGEGSRLTVL.

This clonotype showed up just a few times. This chain connects TRBV7-9 to TRBJ2-7, with D unclear. This CDR3 has 14 residues. Germline assignment: CDR1 SEHNR and CDR2 FQNEAQ (reference sequence). V lost 5 bases and J 6 bases, leaving 17 bases between the germline ends. CDR3 in amino acids: CASSLTNTDSEQYF. Written as DNA, the CDR3 is TGTGCCAGCAGCCTTACTAATACTGATTCCGAGCAGTACTTC.

The V and J genes are TRBV20-1 and TRBJ2-6; no reliable D call. The germline CDR1 and CDR2 sequences are DFQATT and SNEGSKA (reference sequence). Trimming took 2 bases from V and 2 from J, leaving 10 bases between them. The CDR3 has 15 amino acids. CDR3 in amino acids: CSARSQATGANVLTF. CDR3 nucleotides: TGCAGTGCTAGATCTCAGGCAACTGGGGCCAACGTCCTGACTTTC.

The chain joins TRBV5-1 to TRBJ1-4, with D possibly matching TRBD1 (5 bases). V lost 6 bases to trimming and J lost 0 bases, with 9 bases between them. This CDR3 has 14 amino acids. Germline assignment: CDR1 SGHRS and CDR2 YFSETQ. The CDR3 here is CASMGDPTNEKLFF. The CDR3 bases are TGCGCCAGCATGGGGGACCCAACTAATGAAAAACTGTTTTTT.

The genes are TRBV7-9 and TRBJ1-5; D not certain. The CDR3 is 12 residues long. The germline CDR1 and CDR2 sequences are SEHNR and FQNEAQ (reference sequence). V was cut by 8 bases and J by 5 bases, with 10 bases left in between. CDR3 in DNA: TGTGCCAGCTCGAGCGAGGATCAGCCCCAGCATTTT. Encoded protein: CASSSEDQPQHF.

This clonotype was seen more than once but under ten times. The chain employs TRBV9 and TRBJ2-5; 14 positions match TRBD2. Germline CDR1 SGDLS, CDR2 YYNGEE. CDR3 length equals 18 residues. After removal of 4 bases from V and 2 bases from J, the junction contained 10 bases not matched to a gene. The CDR3 here is CASSLGLAGGRLQETQYF. The DNA for the CDR3 is TGTGCCAGCAGCCTCGGACTAGCGGGGGGCCGCCTGCAAGAGACCCAGTACTTC. Combining the CDR3 with reference TRBV9 and TRBJ2-5 gives the whole variable domain DSGVTQTPKHLITATGQRVTLRCSPRSGDLSVYWYQQSLDQGLQFLIQYYNGEERAKGNILERFSAQQFPDLHSELNLSSLELGDSALYFCASSLGLAGGRLQETQYFGPGTRLLVL.

This rearrangement joins TRBV5-4 to TRBJ1-4, with 9 nucleotides matching TRBD1. V shed 3 bases and J 3 bases; nucleotides not matched to a gene: 3. Germline-derived CDR1 and CDR2 are SGHNT and YYREEE (reference sequence). The CDR3 totals 15 residues. The CDR3 loop is CASSSTGGPNEKLFF. CDR3 nucleotides: TGTGCCAGCAGCTCCACAGGGGGCCCTAATGAAAAACTGTTTTTT.

This clonotype was detected only a few times. The chain has TRBV20-1 and TRBJ1-1; D perhaps matches TRBD1 (5 bases). Germline V gene data show CDR1 as DFQATT and CDR2 as SNEGSKA (reference sequence). This CDR3 has 16 residues. V lost 1 base to trimming and J lost 1 base, with 16 bases between them. CDR3: CSARGSLRGRNTEAFF. The CDR3 bases are TGCAGTGCTAGAGGTTCGTTAAGGGGCCGGAACACTGAAGCTTTCTTT.

This chain links TRBV27 with TRBJ2-3; 8 bases line up with TRBD1. CDR3 length: 14 amino acids. V trimming: 6 bases; J trimming: 2 bases; junction bases outside the gene matches: 4. Germline V lookup: CDR1 MNHEY, CDR2 SMNVEV (reference sequence). Here the CDR3 reads CASRPGGYTDTQYF. The CDR3 DNA sequence: TGTGCCAGCAGGCCAGGGGGCTACACAGATACGCAGTATTTT.

Ten or more counts support this clonotype. The chain links TRBV25-1 to TRBJ2-6, with D possibly being TRBD1 or TRBD2 (5 bases each). CDR3 length: 13 amino acids. Germline-derived CDR1 and CDR2 are MGHDK and SYGVNS. Trimming stripped 4 bases from V and 13 bases from J, with 14 bases between. The CDR3 DNA sequence: TGTGCCAGCAGTGCCAGGACGGGGCCGGTCCTGACTTTC. Protein sequence: CASSARTGPVLTF.

At least ten counts were recorded for this clonotype. V usage is TRBV4-1 and J usage is TRBJ2-3; no clear D. The germline gives CDR1 MGHRA, CDR2 YSYEKL. This CDR3 is built from 13 residues. V gave up 4 bases and J gave up 4 bases, with 9 bases separating them. The CDR3 protein is CASSREPSDTQYF. The CDR3 DNA reads as TGCGCCAGCAGCCGCGAGCCTTCAGATACGCAGTATTTT.

The V gene is TRBV7-9, the J gene TRBJ1-3, with D hard to call. The germline V and J ends were trimmed by 3 bases and 5 bases, with 14 bases remaining between them. Per the germline V gene, CDR1 is SEHNR and CDR2 is FQNEAQ (reference sequence). The CDR3 contains 15 residues. CDR3: CASSFPTVTRNTIYF. In DNA, the CDR3 is TGTGCCAGCAGCTTTCCCACGGTGACGAGAAACACCATATATTTT.